These 28 T cell receptor beta chains share one sample of origin, sequenced in a study of OX40 agonist ivuxolimab in advanced cancers. Sequencing was performed with immunoSEQ multiplex PCR; in TCRdb, only in-frame clones are kept and a portion is missing. Among tens of thousands of clones listed, under 95% were seen once. The specimen was CD4+ or CD8+ T cells sorted from blood, collected in a trial of the OX40 agonist ivuxolimab. Receptors originate from an adult with an advanced solid tumor such as melanoma, head and neck, liver or kidney cancer.

In this sample, this clone turned up once. The V gene is TRBV2, the J gene TRBJ1-2, with TRBD1 as a possible D gene (5 bases). The germline V and J ends were trimmed by 2 bases and 7 bases, with 5 bases remaining between them. From germline, CDR1 is SNHLY and CDR2 FYNNEI. The CDR3 has 11 amino acids. The CDR3 nucleotides are TGTGCCAGCAGTGAAAGGGGTGGCTACACCTTC. Protein sequence: CASSERGGYTF.

This clone was seen just once. In nucleotides, the CDR3 is TGTGCCATCCAGGAGGCGGGACCGTATTTGGCCCAGCATTTT. It specifies CAIQEAGPYLAQHF. The rearrangement uses TRBV28 and TRBJ1-5; weak D call: TRBD1 (5 bases). Deletions cut 10 bases from V and 11 bases from J, with 24 bases between. This CDR3 contains 14 residues. Germline V gene sequence: CDR1 MDHEN, CDR2 SYDVKM.

This rearrangement joins TRBV11-3 to TRBJ1-1; D ambiguous. V lost 2 bases to trimming and J lost 2 bases, with 3 bases between them. The CDR3 is 12 residues long. Germline V lookup: CDR1 SGHNT, CDR2 YENEEA. CDR3 bases: TGTGCCAGCAGCTTAACCAACACTGAAGCTTTCTTT. The encoded protein is CASSLTNTEAFF.

This chain links TRBV30 with TRBJ2-7; no reliable D call. Germline V gives CDR1 GTSNPN, CDR2 SVGIG (reference sequence). Trimming pared 0 bases from V and 0 bases from J, leaving 9 bases between. The CDR3 runs to 14 residues. CDR3 DNA: TGTGCCTGGAGTGTCTCTTCCCCCTCCTACGAGCAGTACTTC. Protein product: CAWSVSSPSYEQYF.

The rearrangement links TRBV28 to TRBJ1-2; 7 bases fit TRBD1. CDR1 is MDHEN and CDR2 is SYDVKM in the germline V gene. V was clipped by 5 bases and J by 4 bases; unmatched bases: 19. The CDR3 runs to 18 residues. The CDR3 loop is CASSQTPGGLFVGYGYTF. In nucleotides, the CDR3 is TGTGCCAGCAGTCAAACGCCAGGGGGTTTGTTTGTAGGCTATGGCTACACCTTC.

The chain employs TRBV11-3 and TRBJ2-4; D could derive from TRBD1 or TRBD2 (5 bases each). CDR1 is SGHNT, CDR2 YENEEA, per germline. V lost 0 bases, J lost 0 bases, and 15 bases lay in between. This CDR3 spans 18 amino acids. CDR3 in amino acids: CASSLDRGQGLAKNIQYF. CDR3 bases: TGTGCCAGCAGCTTAGATCGCGGGCAGGGCCTAGCCAAAAACATTCAGTACTTC.

The chain has TRBV18 and TRBJ1-4; D ambiguous. The CDR3 spans 12 residues. V shed 2 bases and J shed 7 bases, with 5 bases lying between them. Germline assignment: CDR1 KGHSH and CDR2 LQKENI. The CDR3: CASSPGPEKLFF. CDR3 in DNA: TGTGCCAGCTCACCAGGACCTGAAAAACTGTTTTTT.

Here the CDR3 DNA reads TGTGCCAGCTGGGGACAGACTACCTACGAGCAGTACTTC. It specifies CASWGQTTYEQYF. The rearrangement uses TRBV6-6 and TRBJ2-7; TRBD1 matches 7 bases. The CDR3 sequence is 13 residues long. V was pared by 8 bases and J by 2 bases, with 6 bases of the junction left unmatched. Germline V gives CDR1 MNHNY, CDR2 SVGAGI (reference sequence).

The chain links TRBV9 to TRBJ2-5; D call uncertain. The CDR3 sequence is 15 residues long. Looked up from germline, CDR1 is SGDLS and CDR2 is YYNGEE. V was shortened by 0 bases and J by 0 bases, with 9 bases between the two germline ends. CDR3 nucleotides: TGTGCCAGCAGCGTAGTCCCAGATAACCAAGAGACCCAGTACTTC. Translating it yields CASSVVPDNQETQYF.

This chain links TRBV19 with TRBJ2-7; 10 bases are a match to TRBD2. After removal of 6 bases from V and 2 bases from J, the junction contained 4 bases not matched to a gene. This CDR3 has 14 amino acids. CDR1 and CDR2 (germline): LNHDA, SQIVND (reference sequence). This CDR3 is CASSRLAGTYEQYF. CDR3 nucleotides: TGTGCCAGTAGCCGACTAGCGGGCACCTACGAGCAGTACTTC.

This clone has a single count. The chain has TRBV7-3 and TRBJ1-1; D is perhaps TRBD1 (6 bases). CDR1 is SGHTA, CDR2 FQGTGA, per germline. The CDR3 totals 13 residues. Trimming shortened V by 5 bases and J by 5 bases, and 12 bases separated the two germline ends. The CDR3 here is CASSQGSGTEAFF. In DNA form, the CDR3 reads TGTGCCAGCAGCCAGGGGTCCGGGACTGAAGCTTTCTTT.

The chain uses TRBV29-1 and TRBJ2-7; TRBD1 aligns across 8 bases. This CDR3 contains 12 residues. Germline V gives CDR1 SQVTM, CDR2 ANQGSEA. With 3 bases clipped from V and 7 bases from J, the junction kept 5 bases outside the gene matches. CDR3 bases: TGCAGCGTTGAGGGGACAGGTAGGGAGCAGTACTTC. Its protein product is CSVEGTGREQYF.

The rearrangement links TRBV11-1 to TRBJ2-1, with 10 bases fitting TRBD2. With 6 bases clipped from V and 4 bases from J, the junction kept 6 bases outside the gene matches. Germline CDR1 SGHAT, CDR2 FQDESV (reference sequence). The CDR3 runs to 15 residues. CDR3 loop: CASRAGTSVYNEQFF. In nucleotides, the CDR3 is TGTGCCAGCAGGGCCGGGACTAGCGTTTACAATGAGCAGTTCTTC.

J is TRBJ2-1 and V is TRBV19; TRBD2 aligns across 10 bases. Germline V CDR1 and CDR2: LNHDA, SQIVND (reference sequence). The junction had 10 bases not matched to a gene; V was cut back by 3 bases and J by 2 bases. This CDR3 region has 18 residues. CDR3 bases: TGTGCCAGTAGTATGAGCGGGAGGGCCTTTAGGGCCTACAATGAGCAGTTCTTC. Amino acid sequence: CASSMSGRAFRAYNEQFF.

V is TRBV28 and J is TRBJ2-3; 7 bases are a match to TRBD2. Germline loops: CDR1 MDHEN, CDR2 SYDVKM. The CDR3 has 15 amino acids. The V segment lost 7 bases and the J segment 7 bases; nucleotides outside the gene matches: 14. In DNA, the CDR3 is TGTGCCAGCAAATCCGGCGGGGAGGGAGGAAATACGCAGTATTTT. It codes for CASKSGGEGGNTQYF.

In this sample, this clone turned up a few times. The chain carries TRBV2 and TRBJ2-1, with 7 bases aligning to TRBD2. The junction had 4 bases not matched to a gene; V was cut back by 2 bases and J by 6 bases. CDR3 length equals 14 residues. CDR1 is SNHLY and CDR2 is FYNNEI in the germline V gene. CDR3 amino acids: CASSELAVSNEQFF. CDR3 coding DNA: TGTGCCAGCAGTGAACTAGCGGTTTCCAATGAGCAGTTCTTC. Filled out from reference TRBV2 and TRBJ2-1, the complete variable domain reads EPEVTQTPSHQVTQMGQEVILRCVPISNHLYFYWYRQILGQKVEFLVSFYNNEISEKSEIFDDQFSVERPDGSNFTLKIRSTKLEDSAMYFCASSELAVSNEQFFGPGTRLTVL.

The chain combines TRBV5-1 with TRBJ2-7; tentatively, D is TRBD2 (6 bases). CDR1 and CDR2 from the germline V gene are SGHRS and YFSETQ. The germline V and J ends were trimmed by 2 bases and 0 bases, with 9 bases remaining between them. The length of the CDR3 is 14 residues. The CDR3 DNA sequence: TGCGCCAGCAGCTTCCGCGGGATCTCCTACGAGCAGTACTTC. Its translation: CASSFRGISYEQYF.

This chain connects TRBV4-3 to TRBJ2-7; D may be TRBD2 (7 bases). The CDR3 sequence is 17 residues long. Trimming took 0 bases from V and 7 from J, leaving 22 bases between them. Germline CDR1 LGHNA, CDR2 YSLEER. CDR3 nucleotides: TGCGCCAGCAGCCAAGAAGAAAGCGGGGACTTAAGGGGGGAGCAGTACTTC. This encodes CASSQEESGDLRGEQYF.

This chain connects TRBV28 to TRBJ2-1; D remains unclear. The length of the CDR3 is 14 residues. The V gene's germline CDR1 is MDHEN and CDR2 SYDVKM. The V and J ends lost 2 bases and 5 bases respectively, with 10 bases between them. CDR3 coding DNA: TGTGCCAGCAGTTTAGTGGGCTCGGACAATGAGCAGTTCTTC. This translates into CASSLVGSDNEQFF.

The rearrangement joins TRBV21-1 to TRBJ2-1; TRBD1, the table's D call, was not compared with the DNA. TRBV21-1 is a known pseudogene. The CDR3 extends over 17 amino acids. CDR3 sequence: CASSSQGVRSSYNEQFF. Here the CDR3 DNA reads TGTGCCAGCAGCAGCCAGGGGGTACGGAGCTCCTACAATGAGCAGTTCTTC.

This rearrangement joins TRBV5-4 to TRBJ1-3, with D perhaps TRBD1 (5 bases). The CDR3 has 14 amino acids. The germline V and J ends were trimmed by 0 bases and 1 base, with 5 bases remaining between them. Germline V gene sequence: CDR1 SGHNT, CDR2 YYREEE (reference sequence). This chain's CDR3 is CASSLGGSGNTIYF. For the CDR3, the DNA is TGTGCCAGCAGCTTGGGGGGGTCTGGAAACACCATATATTTT.

This rearrangement joins TRBV6-4 to TRBJ2-1; 7 nucleotides match TRBD1. The CDR3 has 14 residues. Germline V gene data show CDR1 as MRHNA and CDR2 as SNTAGT. The trim removed 4 bases at V and 8 bases at J, leaving 8 bases unmatched. The CDR3 protein is CASSVQGLIDEQFF. The CDR3 DNA follows: TGTGCCAGCAGTGTACAGGGGTTGATCGATGAGCAGTTCTTC.

This clone was recorded only once. The chain combines TRBV4-3 with TRBJ1-1; D gene uncertain. CDR3 size: 13 residues. CDR1 and CDR2 (germline): LGHNA, YSLEER. With 0 bases removed from V and 1 base from J, the gap between germline ends came to 3 bases. CDR3 nucleotide sequence: TGCGCCAGCAGCCAAGAGCGGAACACTGAAGCTTTCTTT. It translates to CASSQERNTEAFF.

The chain links TRBV6-4 to TRBJ2-1; a weak D match, TRBD2 (5 bases). With 6 bases removed from V and 13 bases from J, the gap between germline ends came to 16 bases. The CDR3 runs 12 residues. Germline loops: CDR1 MRHNA, CDR2 SNTAGT. The CDR3 region is CASSETGINQFF. CDR3 DNA sequence: TGTGCCAGCAGCGAAACGGGAATAAACCAGTTCTTC.

The rearrangement joins TRBV7-2 to TRBJ2-2; tentatively, D is TRBD2 (6 bases). With 5 bases removed from V and 2 bases from J, the gap between germline ends came to 9 bases. CDR1 and CDR2 (germline): SGHTA, FQGNSA. This CDR3 contains 14 residues. The chain's CDR3 is CASSHTSNTGELFF. The CDR3 DNA is TGTGCCAGCAGCCACACTAGCAACACCGGGGAGCTGTTTTTT. The full variable domain, rest sourced from reference TRBV7-2 and TRBJ2-2, is GAGVSQSPSNKVTEKGKDVELRCDPISGHTALYWYRQSLGQGLEFLIYFQGNSAPDKSGLPSDRFSAERTGGSVSTLTIQRTQQEDSAVYLCASSHTSNTGELFFGEGSRLTVL.

V usage is TRBV4-1 and J usage is TRBJ1-1; unclear D gene. In germline, CDR1 is MGHRA, CDR2 YSYEKL. The CDR3 loop spans 14 amino acids. Trimming stripped 4 bases from V and 2 bases from J, with 11 bases between. Here the CDR3 DNA reads TGCGCCAGCAGCCGAAGCGCGGGAAACACTGAAGCTTTCTTT. This gives the protein CASSRSAGNTEAFF.

The chain combines TRBV5-5 with TRBJ1-5; possibly TRBD1 for D (6 bases). This CDR3 contains 17 residues. CDR1 and CDR2 (germline): SGHKS, YYEKEE (reference sequence). V was shortened by 0 bases and J by 7 bases, with 20 bases between the two germline ends. The CDR3 here is CASSLDGTGSTVQPQHF. The CDR3, as DNA: TGTGCCAGCAGCTTGGACGGAACAGGGAGTACGGTCCAGCCCCAGCATTTT.

The V gene is TRBV7-3, the J gene TRBJ2-5, with D perhaps matching TRBD1 or TRBD2 (5 bases each). With 3 bases removed from V and 5 bases from J, the gap between germline ends came to 10 bases. The CDR3 runs to 13 residues. The germline CDR1 and CDR2 sequences are SGHTA and FQGTGA. CDR3: CASSFGGGETQYF. CDR3 sequence (DNA): TGTGCCAGCAGCTTTGGGGGTGGCGAGACCCAGTACTTC.